This passage covers 21 T cell receptor beta chains from one sample sequenced in a study of T cell responses to AZD1222 COVID-19 vaccine. Method: immunoSEQ multiplex PCR; TCRdb's copy keeps in-frame clones and lacks some. Of approximately 160,000 clones in the sample, about 91% are singletons; the top ten hold more than 3%. The specimen comprised peripheral blood, sampled on day 0 of MenACWY control vaccination. All receptors derive from an adult in good health.

This sequence joins TRBV20-1 and TRBJ1-6; D uncertain. Germline CDR1 and CDR2: DFQATT and SNEGSKA (reference sequence). This CDR3 comprises 11 residues. Trimming took 3 bases from V and 9 from J, leaving 6 bases between them. Here the CDR3 DNA reads TGCAGTGCTAGCCCCACTTCACCCCTCCACTTT. This translates into CSASPTSPLHF.

Written as DNA, the CDR3 is TGTGCCAGCGGACGGACAGGAGGCTACGAGCAGTACTTC. Its protein product is CASGRTGGYEQYF. The chain joins TRBV6-5 to TRBJ2-7; 7 bases are shared with TRBD1. This CDR3 is 13 amino acids long. CDR1 MNHEY and CDR2 SVGAGI come from the germline V gene. Trimming cost V 8 bases and J 3 bases; bases outside gene matches: 7.

This chain uses TRBV4-2 with TRBJ2-2, with D tentatively TRBD2 (6 bases). V lost 6 bases and J 4 bases, leaving 12 bases between the germline ends. The CDR3 is made up of 14 amino acids. Germline CDR1 LGHNA, CDR2 YNFKEQ. DNA for the CDR3: TGTGCCAGCAGACGTGCGGGAAGCACCGGGGAGCTGTTTTTT. Translation: CASRRAGSTGELFF.

This clone was counted between two and nine times. The chain uses TRBV5-6 and TRBJ1-3, with no clear D. The length of the CDR3 is 13 residues. V lost 4 bases, J lost 4 bases, and 9 bases lay in between. The germline V gene has CDR1 SGHDT and CDR2 YYEEEE. This CDR3 is CASSADPGNTIYF. As DNA, the CDR3 is TGTGCCAGCAGCGCAGACCCGGGAAACACCATATATTTT.

V and J are TRBV28 and TRBJ2-7, with D possibly called TRBD1 or TRBD2 (6 bases each). CDR3 size: 15 residues. Germline V lookup: CDR1 MDHEN, CDR2 SYDVKM. The ends were cut back, 6 bases at V and 3 bases at J, with 18 bases in the middle. CDR3 in amino acids: CASRRRDGGHYEQYF. CDR3 nucleotide sequence: TGTGCCAGCAGGCGCAGGGACGGGGGCCACTACGAGCAGTACTTC.

This clone has a handful of counts. The gene calls are TRBV2 and TRBJ1-6, with 7 bases fitting TRBD1. The CDR3 has 14 amino acids. J was trimmed by 6 bases and V by 6 bases; bases with no gene match: 5. Germline V gives CDR1 SNHLY, CDR2 FYNNEI. The CDR3 region is CASRDRSLNSPLHF. The CDR3 DNA follows: TGTGCCAGCAGGGACAGGTCCCTTAATTCACCCCTCCACTTT.

This clone was observed a handful of times. V and J are TRBV24-1 and TRBJ1-1; the D is unclear. V lost 4 bases and J lost 0, with 5 bases in between. The CDR3 consists of 13 residues. From germline, CDR1 is KGHDR and CDR2 SFDVKD. CDR3 DNA: TGTGCCACCAGTGACAAAATGAACACTGAAGCTTTCTTT. It codes for CATSDKMNTEAFF.

The table lists this clone with a few counts. V usage is TRBV30 and J usage is TRBJ2-7; D may correspond to TRBD1 or TRBD2 (6 bases each). Germline CDR1 GTSNPN, CDR2 SVGIG (reference sequence). Trimming left V 7 bases short and J 0 bases short, with 16 bases between. The CDR3 contains 14 residues. The CDR3 DNA reads TGTGCCTCGGAGGGGGGCGGAGGCTCCTACGAGCAGTACTTC. As protein: CASEGGGGSYEQYF.

This sequence joins TRBV4-1 and TRBJ2-1; D may be TRBD2 (5 bases). Germline V gives CDR1 MGHRA, CDR2 YSYEKL. V shed 4 bases and J shed 5 bases, with 24 bases lying between them. This CDR3 contains 18 residues. This CDR3 is CASSLGLARGFSNNEQFF. As DNA, the CDR3 is TGCGCCAGCAGCCTCGGGCTGGCACGGGGATTTTCTAACAATGAGCAGTTCTTC.

The chain has TRBV28 and TRBJ2-6, with TRBD2 matching 10 bases. Germline V gives CDR1 MDHEN, CDR2 SYDVKM. The length of the CDR3 is 17 residues. V lost 4 bases and J lost 4; bases outside the gene matches: 7. The CDR3 protein is CASSWGLAGVGANVLTF. In nucleotides, the CDR3 is TGTGCCAGCAGTTGGGGGCTAGCGGGAGTCGGGGCCAACGTCCTGACTTTC.

This clone was observed a few times. The J gene is TRBJ1-1, the V gene TRBV18; 8 nucleotides align to TRBD1. The germline V gene encodes CDR1 KGHSH and CDR2 LQKENI. The CDR3 is 16 amino acids. J was trimmed by 2 bases and V by 2 bases; bases with no gene match: 7. The CDR3 coding sequence is TGTGCCAGCTCACCAAGCACAGGGGGTGCTAACACTGAAGCTTTCTTT. Protein product: CASSPSTGGANTEAFF.

This clone was recorded a few times. The gene calls are TRBV5-1 and TRBJ1-6; tentatively, D is TRBD1 (5 bases). This CDR3 comprises 15 residues. Trimming took off 5 bases at V and 5 bases at J, with 14 bases between the two ends. Germline V gene lookup returns CDR1 SGHRS and CDR2 YFSETQ. CDR3: CASRSSRGNNSPLHF. The DNA of the CDR3 is TGCGCCAGCAGGTCGAGTCGGGGCAATAATTCACCCCTCCACTTT. Variable domain in full (rest from reference TRBV5-1 and TRBJ1-6): KAGVTQTPRYLIKTRGQQVTLSCSPISGHRSVSWYQQTPGQGLQFLFEYFSETQRNKGNFPGRFSGRQFSNSRSEMNVSTLELGDSALYLCASRSSRGNNSPLHFGNGTRLTVT.

Notes on this clone: Other DNA sequences in this sample translate to the same CDR3. The chain couples TRBV19 to TRBJ1-5; perhaps TRBD1 as D (6 bases). Trimming shortened V by 1 base and J by 5 bases, and 12 bases separated the two germline ends. The CDR3 consists of 15 residues. Germline CDR1 and CDR2: LNHDA and SQIVND (reference sequence). CDR3 protein: CASSIARRGDQPQHF. CDR3 DNA sequence: TGTGCCAGTAGTATAGCCCGCAGGGGTGATCAGCCCCAGCATTTT.

This clone occurred once. V gene TRBV4-2 combines with J gene TRBJ1-4; maybe TRBD1 (6 bases). The V gene's germline CDR1 is LGHNA and CDR2 YNFKEQ. Trimming took off 1 base at V and 0 bases at J, with 12 bases between the two ends. The CDR3 is 17 residues long. The CDR3 reads CASSQGGGVATNEKLFF. The CDR3 coding sequence is TGTGCCAGCAGCCAAGGAGGGGGGGTTGCAACTAATGAAAAACTGTTTTTT.

This clone was observed once. The chain joins TRBV5-1 to TRBJ2-7; 9 positions match TRBD1. Germline trimming cut 0 bases from V and 3 bases from J; bases unmatched to any gene: 7. CDR3 length: 16 amino acids. Germline V gives CDR1 SGHRS, CDR2 YFSETQ. CDR3 DNA sequence: TGCGCCAGCAGCTTGGCCTCGGGGACAGGGATCTACGAGCAGTACTTC. It translates to CASSLASGTGIYEQYF.

This chain uses TRBV29-1 with TRBJ1-2; 7 bases line up with TRBD1. CDR3 length equals 13 residues. Germline values: CDR1 SQVTM, CDR2 ANQGSEA. Written as DNA, the CDR3 is TGCATCGGGACAGTCGGAGCTAACTATGGCTACACCTTC. It is translated as CIGTVGANYGYTF.

V usage is TRBV3-1 (or the pseudogene TRBV3-2) and J usage is TRBJ1-1, with 7 bases matching TRBD1. Looked up from germline, CDR1 is LGHDT and CDR2 is YNNKEL (reference sequence). Unmatched junction bases numbered 8, after V lost 2 bases and J lost 2 bases. The CDR3 is 16 residues long. CDR3 DNA: TGTGCCAGCAGCCAATATTTAGGGACAGATAACACTGAAGCTTTCTTT. Translating gives CASSQYLGTDNTEAFF.

The chain links TRBV18 to TRBJ1-5; 7 bases line up with TRBD1. The V segment lost 3 bases and the J segment 3 bases; nucleotides outside the gene matches: 5. The CDR3 is 15 amino acids. Germline V gives CDR1 KGHSH, CDR2 LQKENI. CDR3 region: CASSPSTGNNQPQHF. CDR3 DNA: TGTGCCAGCTCACCCTCGACAGGGAACAATCAGCCCCAGCATTTT. Based on the CDR3 plus reference TRBV18 and TRBJ1-5, the full variable domain is NAGVMQNPRHLVRRRGQEARLRCSPMKGHSHVYWYRQLPEEGLKFMVYLQKENIIDESGMPKERFSAEFPKEGPSILRIQQVVRGDSAAYFCASSPSTGNNQPQHFGDGTRLSIL.

This chain joins TRBV13 and TRBJ1-5; 8 nucleotides align to TRBD1. From germline, CDR1 is PRHDT and CDR2 FYEKMQ (reference sequence). The CDR3 spans 17 residues. Unmatched junction bases numbered 11, after V lost 5 bases and J lost 2 bases. Here the CDR3 DNA reads TGTGCCAGCAGCATAAGGACAGGGCGGTCCGGCAATCAGCCCCAGCATTTT. Protein product: CASSIRTGRSGNQPQHF. Variable domain in full (rest from reference TRBV13 and TRBJ1-5): AAGVIQSPRHLIKEKRETATLKCYPIPRHDTVYWYQQGPGQDPQFLISFYEKMQSDKGSIPDRFSAQQFSDYHSELNMSSLELGDSALYFCASSIRTGRSGNQPQHFGDGTRLSIL.

The V call is TRBV5-1, the J call TRBJ2-5; D may correspond to TRBD1 or TRBD2 (5 bases each). CDR1 and CDR2 (germline): SGHRS, YFSETQ. This CDR3 spans 14 amino acids. V was cut by 0 bases and J by 2 bases, with 8 bases left in between. Here the CDR3 DNA reads TGCGCCAGCAGCTTGGGGGGGATGCAAGAGACCCAGTACTTC. Protein: CASSLGGMQETQYF.

The chain links TRBV2 to TRBJ2-1; D may be TRBD1 (5 bases). Per germline, CDR1 SNHLY and CDR2 FYNNEI. The CDR3 loop spans 13 amino acids. The V end lost 4 bases, the J end lost 3 bases, and 7 bases lay between the germline ends. CDR3 amino acids: CASSGQGYNEQFF. The CDR3 DNA is TGTGCCAGCAGTGGGCAGGGCTACAATGAGCAGTTCTTC.